One sample yielded the 18 T cell receptor beta chains listed below, sequenced in a study of Ad26.COV2.S vaccination and SARS-CoV-2 variants. Assay: immunoSEQ multiplex PCR; the TCRdb copy retains only in-frame clones and omits some. The sample yields 300,000 to 350,000 clones, approximately 86% seen once. Sample treatment: some 20 received Ad26.COV2.S at low or high dose, single or two shots; 5 received placebo; per-sample allocation not given. Following the first vaccine or placebo injection, samples were taken on day 63. This material consisted of peripheral blood, taken in a trial of Ad26.COV2.S vaccine versus placebo. These receptors were obtained from a person aged 18 to 59 who received the Ad26.COV2.S COVID-19 vaccine or a placebo.

The chain couples TRBV25-1 to TRBJ1-2; a weak D match, TRBD1 (6 bases). There are 14 residues in the CDR3. V lost 4 bases to trimming and J lost 4 bases, with 13 bases between them. The germline V gene has CDR1 MGHDK and CDR2 SYGVNS. The CDR3 is CASSGGGAPYGYTF. The CDR3 bases are TGTGCCAGCAGTGGGGGGGGCGCTCCCTATGGCTACACCTTC.

The rearrangement joins TRBV11-2 to TRBJ1-1, with no clear D. Germline V gene sequence: CDR1 SGHAT, CDR2 FQNNGV. The CDR3 is 13 residues long. The V end lost 3 bases, the J end lost 0 bases, and 5 bases lay between the germline ends. In DNA form, the CDR3 reads TGTGCCAGCAGCTTTGGACTGAACACTGAAGCTTTCTTT. Its protein product is CASSFGLNTEAFF. Combining the CDR3 with reference TRBV11-2 and TRBJ1-1 gives the whole variable domain EAGVAQSPRYKIIEKRQSVAFWCNPISGHATLYWYQQILGQGPKLLIQFQNNGVVDDSQLPKDRFSAERLKGVDSTLKIQPAKLEDSAVYLCASSFGLNTEAFFGQGTRLTVV.

This clone was observed a few times. The chain joins TRBV6-4 to TRBJ2-7; possible D gene TRBD1, 5 bases. The ends were cut back, 7 bases at V and 5 bases at J, with 18 bases in the middle. CDR3 length equals 14 residues. Germline V gives CDR1 MRHNA, CDR2 SNTAGT. The CDR3 reads CASTTWGHNHEQYF. Here the CDR3 DNA reads TGTGCCAGCACCACGTGGGGCCATAACCACGAGCAGTACTTC.

CDR3 nucleotides: TGCGCCAGCAGCCTACTATCGACAGCCTACACTGAAGCTTTCTTT. As protein: CASSLLSTAYTEAFF. The chain combines TRBV10-2 with TRBJ1-1; tentative D call: TRBD1 (5 bases). CDR1 and CDR2 (germline): WSHSY, SAAADI. The CDR3 totals 15 residues. Trimming took off 6 bases at V and 3 bases at J, with 17 bases between the two ends.

V gene TRBV21-1 combines with J gene TRBJ2-3; the table assigns TRBD2, which was not confirmed against the DNA. TRBV21-1 is labeled a pseudogene. The CDR3 length is 16 residues. The CDR3 DNA reads as TGTGCCAGCATCGTCCCGGGACTTGGAATGGCGGATACGCAGTATTTT. Protein: CASIVPGLGMADTQYF.

The J gene is TRBJ2-1, the V gene TRBV14, with TRBD2 matching over 14 bases. The CDR3 has 17 residues. V trimming: 4 bases; J trimming: 8 bases; junction bases outside the gene matches: 10. From germline, CDR1 is SGHDN and CDR2 FVKESK. For the CDR3, the DNA is TGTGCCAGCAGCCGGACTAGCGGGGGGAGGCTGGTCGATGAGCAGTTCTTC. It yields the protein CASSRTSGGRLVDEQFF. The whole variable domain, remainder taken from reference TRBV14 and TRBJ2-1, is EAGVTQFPSHSVIEKGQTVTLRCDPISGHDNLYWYRRVMGKEIKFLLHFVKESKQDESGMPNNRFLAERTGGTYSTLKVQPAELEDSGVYFCASSRTSGGRLVDEQFFGPGTRLTVL.

The chain couples TRBV19 to TRBJ1-1; possible D gene TRBD1, 5 bases. V lost 6 bases to trimming and J lost 2 bases, with 13 bases between them. This CDR3 has 14 amino acids. In germline, CDR1 is LNHDA, CDR2 SQIVND (reference sequence). CDR3 protein: CASRPTGANTEAFF. In nucleotides, the CDR3 is TGTGCCAGTAGACCCACAGGAGCTAACACTGAAGCTTTCTTT. The full variable domain, with the rest looked up from reference TRBV19 and TRBJ1-1, is DGGITQSPKYLFRKEGQNVTLSCEQNLNHDAMYWYRQDPGQGLRLIYYSQIVNDFQKGDIAEGYSVSREKKESFPLTVTSAQKNPTAFYLCASRPTGANTEAFFGQGTRLTVV.

V usage is TRBV24-1 and J usage is TRBJ2-5; D perhaps matches TRBD2 (5 bases). V shed 1 base and J shed 4 bases, with 12 bases lying between them. The CDR3 is 15 residues long. Germline V gene data show CDR1 as KGHDR and CDR2 as SFDVKD. The CDR3 coding sequence is TGTGCCACCAGTGATTTTGGAGTAGAGGGAGAGACCCAGTACTTC. It codes for CATSDFGVEGETQYF.

The V call is TRBV28, the J call TRBJ1-4; D is ambiguous. V was trimmed by 5 bases and J by 8 bases, leaving 15 bases between them. Germline assignment: CDR1 MDHEN and CDR2 SYDVKM. The CDR3 totals 14 residues. The CDR3 DNA sequence: TGTGCCAGCAGTCCGGGCCTTCCACGAGAAAAACTGTTTTTT. Translating it yields CASSPGLPREKLFF.

The chain combines TRBV5-1 with TRBJ1-3; 7 positions agree with TRBD1. Trimming cost V 4 bases and J 0 bases; bases outside gene matches: 7. The CDR3 length is 16 residues. Germline V CDR1 and CDR2: SGHRS, YFSETQ. CDR3 in DNA: TGCGCCAGCAGCCCCGAAACAGGGGTCTCTGGAAACACCATATATTTT. This encodes CASSPETGVSGNTIYF.

The chain employs TRBV30 and TRBJ2-7; 7 nucleotides agree with TRBD1. Looked up from germline, CDR1 is GTSNPN and CDR2 is SVGIG (reference sequence). V shed 2 bases, J shed 0 bases, and the junction held 4 bases outside the gene matches. This CDR3 comprises 14 residues. This chain's CDR3 is CAWSRQGNSYEQYF. DNA of the CDR3: TGTGCCTGGAGTCGACAGGGAAACTCCTACGAGCAGTACTTC.

The chain is built from TRBV5-6 and TRBJ1-1; D is possibly TRBD1 (5 bases). The CDR3 consists of 17 residues. From germline, CDR1 is SGHDT and CDR2 YYEEEE. The V end was cut by 10 bases, the J end by 4 bases, with 29 bases between. This CDR3 is CARGGEGPTGKFTEAFF. The CDR3 DNA follows: TGTGCCCGCGGGGGGGAGGGGCCCACCGGCAAGTTCACTGAAGCTTTCTTT.

V usage is TRBV19 and J usage is TRBJ1-1; 11 bases are shared with TRBD1. Per germline, CDR1 LNHDA and CDR2 SQIVND (reference sequence). V lost 6 bases, J lost 5 bases, and 8 bases stayed unmatched. The CDR3 sequence is 15 residues long. As DNA, the CDR3 is TGTGCCAGTAGACAAACCGGGACAGGGGGGACTGAAGCTTTCTTT. Translated, it gives CASRQTGTGGTEAFF.

This clone was seen a handful of times. The genes are TRBV10-3 and TRBJ2-3; D call uncertain. The germline V and J ends were trimmed by 2 bases and 1 base, with 13 bases remaining between them. The CDR3 runs to 16 residues. CDR1 ENHRY and CDR2 SYGVKD come from the germline V gene. CDR3 residues: CAISEALTYGTDTQYF. The CDR3 DNA follows: TGTGCCATCAGTGAGGCCCTGACATACGGCACAGATACGCAGTATTTT.

The V and J genes are TRBV6-2 or TRBV6-3 and TRBJ1-1; D remains unclear. V was clipped by 5 bases and J by 7 bases, with 11 bases between them. CDR1 is MNHEY and CDR2 is SVGEGT in the germline V gene. This CDR3 has 12 amino acids. CDR3 sequence: CASSPIDREAFF. CDR3 DNA sequence: TGTGCCAGCAGTCCCATAGACCGTGAAGCTTTCTTT.

This clone has only a few counts. Relative to the germline gene, one junction end is altered; a read error may explain this. This chain joins TRBV7-9 and TRBJ1-1, with unresolved D. Germline loops: CDR1 SEHNR, CDR2 FQNEAQ (reference sequence). CDR3 size: 11 residues. CDR3 nucleotides: TGTGCCAGCAGCTTACTGTCCGAGGTCGATTTT. Encoded protein: CASSLLSEVDF.

The chain has TRBV6-6 and TRBJ1-5; D is ambiguous. There are 16 residues in the CDR3. V gave up 0 bases and J gave up 0 bases, with 9 bases separating them. Per the germline V gene, CDR1 is MNHNY and CDR2 is SVGAGI (reference sequence). In nucleotides, the CDR3 is TGTGCCAGCAGTTACTCGAGGACGGCTAGCAATCAGCCCCAGCATTTT. This gives the protein CASSYSRTASNQPQHF.

This chain uses TRBV28 with TRBJ1-2; tentative D call: TRBD1 (5 bases). Germline V gene sequence: CDR1 MDHEN, CDR2 SYDVKM. Trimming cost V 8 bases and J 4 bases, with 17 bases left between them. The CDR3 runs to 14 residues. CDR3 sequence (DNA): TGTGCCAGCTCGACAGAGAACCTTGGCTATGGCTACACCTTC. Residues: CASSTENLGYGYTF.